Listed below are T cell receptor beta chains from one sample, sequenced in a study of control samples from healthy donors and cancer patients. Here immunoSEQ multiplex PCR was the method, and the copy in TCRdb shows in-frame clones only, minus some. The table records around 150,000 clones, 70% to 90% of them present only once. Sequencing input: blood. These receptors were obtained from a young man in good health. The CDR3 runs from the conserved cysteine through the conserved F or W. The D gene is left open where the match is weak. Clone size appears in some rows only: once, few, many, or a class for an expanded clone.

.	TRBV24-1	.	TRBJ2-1	TGTGCCACCAGGGGGGCTAGGGGTCACAATGAGCAGTTCTTC	CATRGARGHNEQFF
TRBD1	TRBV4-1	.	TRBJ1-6	TGCGCCAGCAGCCCTCGGACAGGGGGGATTCATAATTCACCCCTCCACTTT	CASSPRTGGIHNSPLHF
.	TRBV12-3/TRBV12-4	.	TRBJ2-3	TGTGCCAGCAGTTTGAGGGATACGCAGTATTTT	CASSLRDTQYF
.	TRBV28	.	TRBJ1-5	TGTGCCAGCAGTTTTAAGCGGGGAGGCAATCAGCCCCAGCATTTT	CASSFKRGGNQPQHF
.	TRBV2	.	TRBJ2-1	TGTGCCAGCGGGGCAGAATACAATGAGCAGTTCTTC	CASGAEYNEQFF
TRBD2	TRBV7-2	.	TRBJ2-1	TGTGCCAGCAGCTTTAGCGGGCGAACCTACAATGAGCAGTTCTTC	CASSFSGRTYNEQFF
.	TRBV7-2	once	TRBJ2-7	TGTGCCAGCAGCCCGTCACGGACATTGGCCTACGAGCAGTACTTC	CASSPSRTLAYEQYF
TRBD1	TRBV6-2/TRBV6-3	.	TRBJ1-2	TGTGCCAGCAGTTATCAGGGGGCGTCTGGCTACACCTTC	CASSYQGASGYTF
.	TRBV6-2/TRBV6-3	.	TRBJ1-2	TGTGCCAGCAGTTATATTCCGCGTACTCTCGGCGGCTATGGCTACACCTTC	CASSYIPRTLGGYGYTF
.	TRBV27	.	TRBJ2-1	TGTGCCAGCAGTTTCGACCGGGGGCGGAACAATGAGCAGTTCTTC	CASSFDRGRNNEQFF
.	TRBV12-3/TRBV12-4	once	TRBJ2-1	TGTGCCAGCAGTTACGCTTTGGGGGGTGAGCAGTTCTTC	CASSYALGGEQFF
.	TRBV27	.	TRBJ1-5	TGTGCCAGCAGTTTATCCGCCCGGGGGAATAGCAATCAGCCCCAGCATTTT	CASSLSARGNSNQPQHF
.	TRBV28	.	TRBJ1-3	TGTGCCAGCAGAGCTCAACCTTCTGGAAACACCATATATTTT	CASRAQPSGNTIYF
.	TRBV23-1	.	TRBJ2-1	TGCGCCAGCAAGGGAACAGGGCCTCACAATGAGCAGTTCTTC	CASKGTGPHNEQFF
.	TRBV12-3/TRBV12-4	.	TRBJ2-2	TGTGCCAGCCGGGCCGGGGAGCTGTTTTTT	CASRAGELFF
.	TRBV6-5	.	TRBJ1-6	TGTGCCAGCAGGGGGTCCACCTCCTATAATTCACCCCTCCACTTT	CASRGSTSYNSPLHF
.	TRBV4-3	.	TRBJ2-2	TGCGCCAGCAGCCAATCCGTCACGAACACCGGGGAGCTGTTTTTT	CASSQSVTNTGELFF
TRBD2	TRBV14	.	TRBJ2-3	TGTGCCAGCAAAACTAGCGGGGGGACCACAGATACGCAGTATTTT	CASKTSGGTTDTQYF
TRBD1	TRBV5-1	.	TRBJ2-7	TGCGCCAGCAGCACACAGGGGGATTTGGGCGAGCAGTACTTC	CASSTQGDLGEQYF
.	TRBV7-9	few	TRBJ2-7	TGTGCCAGCAGCTTCTGGACACCTTCAACCTACGAGCAGTACTTC	CASSFWTPSTYEQYF
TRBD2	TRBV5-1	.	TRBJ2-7	TGCGCCAGCAGCTTCTCCGGGGGGTCCTACGAGCAGTACTTC	CASSFSGGSYEQYF
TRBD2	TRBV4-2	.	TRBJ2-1	TGTGCCAGCAGCCAAGCCCCAGCGGGAGCCAACTACAATGAGCAGTTCTTC	CASSQAPAGANYNEQFF
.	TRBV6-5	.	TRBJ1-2	TGTGCCAGCTCCAAGAGCTATGGCTACACCTTC	CASSKSYGYTF
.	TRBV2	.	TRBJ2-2	TGTGCCAGCAGTGTGGAGGGGTCCCGGGAGCTGTTTTTT	CASSVEGSRELFF
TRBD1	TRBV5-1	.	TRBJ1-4	TGCGCCAGCAGCTTGGATGGGACAGGGCTTGAAAAACTGTTTTTT	CASSLDGTGLEKLFF
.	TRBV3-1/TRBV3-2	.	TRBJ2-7	TGTGCCAGCAGCCCCTTATCATCCTACGAGCAGTACTTC	CASSPLSSYEQYF
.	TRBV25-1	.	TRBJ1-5	TGTGCCAGCAGCCCCACAGGACAGCTTAGCAATCAGCCCCAGCATTTT	CASSPTGQLSNQPQHF
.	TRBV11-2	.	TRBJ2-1	TGTGCCAGCAGCTTAGATTCCGGTTGGGCCCATGAGCAGTTCTTC	CASSLDSGWAHEQFF
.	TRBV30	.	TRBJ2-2	TGTGCCTATTCACCGGGACGGCTAACCGGGGAGCTGTTTTTT	CAYSPGRLTGELFF
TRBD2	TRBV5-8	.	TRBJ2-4	TGTGCCAGCAGCCCCCGACTAGCCTCAAACATTCAGTACTTC	CASSPRLASNIQYF
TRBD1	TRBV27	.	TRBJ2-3	TGTGCCAGCAGTCCCAGACAGGGGATCAGCACAGATACGCAGTATTTT	CASSPRQGISTDTQYF
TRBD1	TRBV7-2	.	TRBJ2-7	TGTGCCAGCAGCTTCGGGACAGGGGTGTATGAGCAGTACTTC	CASSFGTGVYEQYF
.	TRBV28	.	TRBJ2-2	TGTGCCAGCAGTTTATACGATCTCTCGGAGCTGTTTTTT	CASSLYDLSELFF
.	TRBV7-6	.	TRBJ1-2	TGTGCCAGCAGCTTAGCAGTTGGTACCGGCTACACCTTC	CASSLAVGTGYTF
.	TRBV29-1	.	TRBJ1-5	TGCAGCGTTAGGATGGGGACAAGTAGCAATCAGCCCCAGCATTTT	CSVRMGTSSNQPQHF
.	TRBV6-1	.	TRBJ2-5	TGTGCCAGCAGTGAACCCTTCCGGGACCTTCAAGAGACCCAGTACTTC	CASSEPFRDLQETQYF
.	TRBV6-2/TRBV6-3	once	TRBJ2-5	TGTGCCAGCAGTCAGCTCGGTGGGGGGCTGGAGACCCAGTACTTC	CASSQLGGGLETQYF
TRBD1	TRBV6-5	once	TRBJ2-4	TGTGCCAGCACCGGGACAGGGGGCCTTCAGTACTTC	CASTGTGGLQYF
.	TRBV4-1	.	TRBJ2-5	TGCGCCAGCAGCCAAGATTGGTTCGGGATCGGGGTCTCCCAAGAGACCCAGTACTTC	CASSQDWFGIGVSQETQYF
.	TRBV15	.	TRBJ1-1	TGTGCCACCGCGCTTCGGAGGGGTACTGAAGCTTTCTTT	CATALRRGTEAFF
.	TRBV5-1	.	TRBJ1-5	TGCGCCAGCAGCTTGGAAGGAGGGAGGAATCAGCCCCAGCATTTT	CASSLEGGRNQPQHF
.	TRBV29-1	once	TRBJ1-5	TGCAGCGTCGGGGAGGGTAATCAGCCCCAGCATTTT	CSVGEGNQPQHF
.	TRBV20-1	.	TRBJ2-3	TGCAGTCCGACCCCCGCAGATACGCAGTATTTT	CSPTPADTQYF
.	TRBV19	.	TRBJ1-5	TGTGCCAGTAGCATTAGACGTGGGGATCAGCCCCAGCATTTT	CASSIRRGDQPQHF
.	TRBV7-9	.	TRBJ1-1	TGTGCCAGCAGCTTTTCAGGTAAAGCTTTCTTT	CASSFSGKAFF
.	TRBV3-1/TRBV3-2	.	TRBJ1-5	TGTGCCAGCAGCCAAGATCAAACAGGTGGGAATCCCCAGCATTTT	CASSQDQTGGNPQHF
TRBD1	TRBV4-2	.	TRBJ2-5	TGTGCCAGCAGCCAAGATCCGGACAGGGGAAAGACCCAGTACTTC	CASSQDPDRGKTQYF
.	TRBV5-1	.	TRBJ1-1	TGCGCCAGCAGCTTGGCCGTCAGGCCCTTCACTGAAGCTTTCTTT	CASSLAVRPFTEAFF
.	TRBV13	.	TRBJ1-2	TGTGCCAGCAGCCTCCGAGGGGGAGGCTACACCTTC	CASSLRGGGYTF
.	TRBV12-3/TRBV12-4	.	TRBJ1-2	TGTGCCAGCATTACGACGGCCAACTATGGCTACACCTTC	CASITTANYGYTF
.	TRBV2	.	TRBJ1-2	TGTGCCAGCAGTGACGCGGCAGTCTATGGCTACACCTTC	CASSDAAVYGYTF
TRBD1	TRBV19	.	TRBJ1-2	TGTGCCAGTAGTATCCGGGACAGGGGGAAGGAATATGGCTACACCTTC	CASSIRDRGKEYGYTF
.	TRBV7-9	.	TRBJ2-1	TGTGCCAGCAGCCCGCTTGACTTGCGGAATGAGCAGTTCTTC	CASSPLDLRNEQFF
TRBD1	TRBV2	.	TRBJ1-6	TGTGCCAGCAGTCGACAGGGCAAGGCCTATAATTCACCCCTCCACTTT	CASSRQGKAYNSPLHF
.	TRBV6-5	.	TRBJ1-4	TGTGCCAGCCGCCGGGGGGGGGCGGCTAATGAAAAACTGTTTTTT	CASRRGGAANEKLFF
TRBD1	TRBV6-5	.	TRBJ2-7	TGTGCCAGCAGTTACAACTCAGGGGGCCCTAGTAAGCAGTACTTC	CASSYNSGGPSKQYF
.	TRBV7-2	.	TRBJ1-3	TGTGCCAGCAGCCCTCATGTCGTTGGAAACACCATATATTTT	CASSPHVVGNTIYF
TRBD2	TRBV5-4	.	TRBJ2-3	TGTGCCAGCAGGTCGGGACTAGCGGGAGCAGATACGCAGTATTTT	CASRSGLAGADTQYF